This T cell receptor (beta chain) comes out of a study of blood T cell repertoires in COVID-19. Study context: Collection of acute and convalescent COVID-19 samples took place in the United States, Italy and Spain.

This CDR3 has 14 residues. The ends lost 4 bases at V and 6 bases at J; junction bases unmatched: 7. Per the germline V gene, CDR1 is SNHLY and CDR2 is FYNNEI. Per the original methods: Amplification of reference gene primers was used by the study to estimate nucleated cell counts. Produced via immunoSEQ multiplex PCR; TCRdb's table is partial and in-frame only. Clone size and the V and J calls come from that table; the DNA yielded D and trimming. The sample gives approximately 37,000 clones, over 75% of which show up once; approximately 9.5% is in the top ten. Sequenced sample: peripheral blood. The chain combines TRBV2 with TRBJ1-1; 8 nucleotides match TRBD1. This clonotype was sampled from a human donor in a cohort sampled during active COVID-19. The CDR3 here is CASSGQGAGAEAFF. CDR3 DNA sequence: TGTGCCAGCAGTGGGCAGGGGGCGGGAGCTGAAGCTTTCTTT.